Sequencing of this T cell receptor beta chain was carried out in a study of OX40 agonist ivuxolimab in advanced cancers. Clones were sequenced by immunoSEQ multiplex PCR, and TCRdb holds only the in-frame ones, with some missing. The top ten clones hold 0.5% of a sample with about 91,000 clones, approximately 90% of them seen once. This clone has just a few counts. This specimen consisted of CD4+ or CD8+ T cells sorted from blood, obtained in a trial of the OX40 agonist ivuxolimab. The receptor's source is an adult with an advanced solid tumor such as melanoma, head and neck, liver or kidney cancer.

The CDR3 here is CASAAAGHQPQHF. CDR3 DNA sequence: TGTGCCAGCGCGGCCGCCGGGCATCAGCCCCAGCATTTT. The genes are TRBV18 and TRBJ1-5, with no clear D. Germline loops: CDR1 KGHSH, CDR2 LQKENI. V lost 8 bases, J lost 5 bases, and 13 bases lay in between. The CDR3 extends over 13 amino acids.